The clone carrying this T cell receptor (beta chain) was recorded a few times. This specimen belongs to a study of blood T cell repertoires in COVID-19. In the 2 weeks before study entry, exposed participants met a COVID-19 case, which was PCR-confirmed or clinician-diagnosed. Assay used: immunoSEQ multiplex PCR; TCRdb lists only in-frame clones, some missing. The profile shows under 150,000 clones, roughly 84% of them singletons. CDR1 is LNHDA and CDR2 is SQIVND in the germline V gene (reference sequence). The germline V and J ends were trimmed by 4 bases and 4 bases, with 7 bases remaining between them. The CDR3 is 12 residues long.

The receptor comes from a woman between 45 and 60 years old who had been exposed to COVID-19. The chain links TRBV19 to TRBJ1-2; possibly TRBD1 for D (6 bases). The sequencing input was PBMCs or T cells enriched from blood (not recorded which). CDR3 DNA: TGTGCCAGTAGTAGGGACATCTATGGCTACACCTTC. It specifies CASSRDIYGYTF. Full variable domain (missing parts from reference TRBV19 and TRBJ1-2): DGGITQSPKYLFRKEGQNVTLSCEQNLNHDAMYWYRQDPGQGLRLIYYSQIVNDFQKGDIAEGYSVSREKKESFPLTVTSAQKNPTAFYLCASSRDIYGYTFGSGTRLTVV.